The 25 T cell receptor beta chains below come from one sample, sequenced in a study of T-cell reconstitution after alpha-beta-depleted transplantation in children. As it was prepared, the TCRbeta library received unique molecular identifiers. One entry per CDR3 protein results from TCRdb running MiXCR on the PCR reads. Of about 420,000 distinct CDR3 sequences listed, approximately 10% are singletons. The sample in question was PBMCs from the stem cell graft donor, obtained from the stem cell graft. These receptors all stem from a human donor who donated a stem cell graft to a child with acute myeloid leukemia.

This clonotype was observed a few times. This chain links TRBV7-9 with TRBJ2-4; D gene uncertain. The CDR3 covers 14 residues. The V gene lost 5 bases and the J gene lost 0 bases, with 8 bases spanning the gap. The V gene's germline CDR1 is SEHNR and CDR2 FQNEAQ (reference sequence). The chain's CDR3 is CASSRVEAKNIQYF. As DNA, the CDR3 is TGTGCCAGCAGCCGGGTTGAAGCCAAAAACATTCAGTACTTC.

This chain joins TRBV5-1 and TRBJ2-7; no reliable D call. From germline, CDR1 is SGHRS and CDR2 YFSETQ. Trimming shortened V by 4 bases and J by 4 bases, and 15 bases separated the two germline ends. The CDR3 sequence is 14 residues long. The CDR3 DNA sequence: TGCGCCAGCAGCGCAACCACCCTCGGGTACGAGCAGTACTTC. This encodes CASSATTLGYEQYF. Complete variable domain (other parts from reference TRBV5-1 and TRBJ2-7): KAGVTQTPRYLIKTRGQQVTLSCSPISGHRSVSWYQQTPGQGLQFLFEYFSETQRNKGNFPGRFSGRQFSNSRSEMNVSTLELGDSALYLCASSATTLGYEQYFGPGTRLTVT.

This clonotype was found a few times. This chain uses TRBV5-1 with TRBJ2-5, with D maybe TRBD1 (5 bases). This CDR3 has 13 amino acids. The V and J ends lost 2 bases and 4 bases respectively, with 9 bases between them. Germline CDR1 reads SGHRS; CDR2 reads YFSETQ. In nucleotides, the CDR3 is TGCGCCAGCAGCTTTTTCCAGGGAGAGACCCAGTACTTC. Its translation: CASSFFQGETQYF.

This clonotype was counted at least ten times. The rearrangement links TRBV11-2 to TRBJ2-1; 10 bases align to TRBD2. This CDR3 is built from 15 residues. V lost 5 bases to trimming and J lost 1 base; unmatched junction nucleotides: 2. Looked up from germline, CDR1 is SGHAT and CDR2 is FQNNGV. The DNA for the CDR3 is TGTGCCAGCAGCACACTAGCGGGGTCCTACAATGAGCAGTTCTTC. The encoded protein is CASSTLAGSYNEQFF.

This clonotype has a count of ten or more. This sequence joins TRBV5-5 and TRBJ1-1; 8 bases map to TRBD1. This CDR3 comprises 14 residues. V was pared by 2 bases and J by 4 bases, with 4 bases of the junction left unmatched. Germline lookup yields CDR1 SGHKS and CDR2 YYEKEE (reference sequence). The CDR3 protein is CASSFGQGATEAFF. The CDR3 DNA sequence: TGTGCCAGCAGCTTTGGTCAGGGGGCCACTGAAGCTTTCTTT. The whole variable domain, remainder taken from reference TRBV5-5 and TRBJ1-1, is DAGVTQSPTHLIKTRGQQVTLRCSPISGHKSVSWYQQVLGQGPQFIFQYYEKEERGRGNFPDRFSARQFPNYSSELNVNALLLGDSALYLCASSFGQGATEAFFGQGTRLTVV.

This clonotype has at least ten counts. The genes are TRBV5-1 and TRBJ2-5; no firm D call. The CDR3 contains 16 residues. Germline V gene data show CDR1 as SGHRS and CDR2 as YFSETQ. Trimming pared 0 bases from V and 5 bases from J, leaving 17 bases between. In DNA, the CDR3 is TGCGCCAGCAGCTTGGTTCGTGGCGGTAGATCCGAGACCCAGTACTTC. It encodes CASSLVRGGRSETQYF.

V is TRBV5-1 and J is TRBJ2-4, with TRBD1 matching 8 bases. Trimming took 4 bases from V and 6 from J; bases not matched to a gene: 6. Germline V gene lookup returns CDR1 SGHRS and CDR2 YFSETQ. The CDR3 contains 14 residues. DNA for the CDR3: TGCGCCAGCAGCCACGGGACAGGAACAAACATTCAGTACTTC. This encodes CASSHGTGTNIQYF.

The chain recombines TRBV7-2 with TRBJ1-5; 8 bases agree with TRBD1. The CDR3 runs 16 residues. Losses at the gene ends were 5 bases for V and 6 bases for J; bases not matched to a gene: 12. Per germline, CDR1 SGHTA and CDR2 FQGNSA. Written as DNA, the CDR3 is TGTGCCAGCAGCCTACCCCAAGGACAGGGAAGTCAGCCCCAGCATTTT. Translation gives CASSLPQGQGSQPQHF. Looking up the rest from reference TRBV7-2 and TRBJ1-5 gives the full variable domain: GAGVSQSPSNKVTEKGKDVELRCDPISGHTALYWYRQSLGQGLEFLIYFQGNSAPDKSGLPSDRFSAERTGGSVSTLTIQRTQQEDSAVYLCASSLPQGQGSQPQHFGDGTRLSIL.

The CDR3 DNA reads as TGTGCCAGCAGCTCAACAGACAGTTATCAGCCCCAGCATTTT. It codes for CASSSTDSYQPQHF. The chain links TRBV7-2 to TRBJ1-5; TRBD1 is a possible D gene (5 bases). CDR1 is SGHTA, CDR2 FQGNSA, per germline. The CDR3 consists of 14 residues. The V and J ends lost 4 bases and 5 bases respectively, with 12 bases between them.

The chain carries TRBV5-3 and TRBJ2-2, with 7 bases aligning to TRBD1. TRBV5-3 is reported as an ORF; its role is uncertain. The CDR3 contains 14 residues. V shed 8 bases, J shed 5 bases, and the junction held 9 bases outside the gene matches. The CDR3 sequence: CASRPTGVTGELFF. The CDR3 DNA reads as TGTGCCAGCAGACCCACAGGGGTTACCGGGGAGCTGTTTTTT.

This clonotype was seen only a few times. V usage is TRBV9 and J usage is TRBJ2-3; a weak D match, TRBD2 (5 bases). CDR1 and CDR2 (germline): SGDLS, YYNGEE. CDR3 size: 14 residues. The V gene lost 3 bases and the J gene lost 8 bases, with 16 bases spanning the gap. The CDR3 DNA sequence: TGTGCCAGCAGCGCCCTCGGACTGCCCGGTACGCAGTATTTT. This sequence encodes CASSALGLPGTQYF.

This clonotype has just a few counts. This sequence joins TRBV11-2 and TRBJ2-1, with 9 nucleotides matching TRBD2. Per germline, CDR1 SGHAT and CDR2 FQNNGV. This CDR3 has 15 residues. Trimming at V came to 6 bases and at J to 7 bases, leaving 10 bases not matched to a gene. Written as DNA, the CDR3 is TGTGCCAGCAGGCGCCCGGGACTAGCAGTGAATGAGCAGTTCTTC. Residues: CASRRPGLAVNEQFF.

This clonotype was detected a few times. V and J are TRBV6-5 and TRBJ2-7, with D possibly TRBD2 on 5 matching bases. This CDR3 is built from 13 residues. The germline CDR1 and CDR2 sequences are MNHEY and SVGAGI. V lost 0 bases to trimming and J lost 7 bases, with 10 bases between them. This CDR3 is CASSYSRGMEQYV. CDR3 bases: TGTGCCAGCAGTTACTCGCGAGGGATGGAGCAGTACGTC.

This clonotype was seen many times. The V call is TRBV7-8, the J call TRBJ2-5; D may match TRBD1 or TRBD2 (5 bases each). With 7 bases removed from V and 1 base from J, the gap between germline ends came to 16 bases. CDR3 length equals 15 residues. Germline CDR1 reads SGHVS; CDR2 reads FQNEAQ. The CDR3 loop reads CASTLDSGTQETQYF. CDR3 DNA sequence: TGTGCCAGCACCCTTGATTCAGGGACCCAAGAGACCCAGTACTTC.

This clonotype occurred many times. This chain joins TRBV7-9 and TRBJ2-1; TRBD2 matches at 8 bases. Looked up from germline, CDR1 is SEHNR and CDR2 is FQNEAQ (reference sequence). V lost 4 bases and J lost 6; bases outside the gene matches: 11. The CDR3 consists of 16 residues. CDR3 amino acids: CASSSNFGLAINEQFF. The CDR3 DNA reads as TGTGCCAGCAGCTCAAATTTTGGACTAGCCATCAATGAGCAGTTCTTC.

The chain combines TRBV7-3 with TRBJ2-1, with no clear D. The CDR3 consists of 15 residues. The ends were cut back, 4 bases at V and 0 bases at J, with 10 bases in the middle. Germline lookup yields CDR1 SGHTA and CDR2 FQGTGA. In DNA form, the CDR3 reads TGTGCCAGCAGCTCCGGGCCCAGCTCCTACAATGAGCAGTTCTTC. Its protein is CASSSGPSSYNEQFF.

J is TRBJ2-7 and V is TRBV30, with D possibly matching TRBD2 (6 bases). In germline, CDR1 is GTSNPN, CDR2 SVGIG (reference sequence). This CDR3 has 14 amino acids. V lost 4 bases and J lost 0, with 13 bases in between. CDR3 in amino acids: CAWNRPGSSYEQYF. Here the CDR3 DNA reads TGTGCCTGGAACCGACCCGGGAGCTCCTACGAGCAGTACTTC.

V gene TRBV10-3 combines with J gene TRBJ1-2; TRBD1 matches at 8 bases. The CDR3 has 15 residues. J lost 7 bases, V lost 7 bases, and 14 bases had no gene match. Germline V gene lookup returns CDR1 ENHRY and CDR2 SYGVKD. CDR3 residues: CAITGKDRVPSGYTF. In DNA form, the CDR3 reads TGTGCCATCACCGGAAAGGACAGGGTCCCTTCTGGCTACACCTTC.

This clonotype was counted a few times. The rearrangement uses TRBV5-1 and TRBJ2-1; 7 bases align to TRBD1. V trimming: 3 bases; J trimming: 4 bases; junction bases outside the gene matches: 1. The length of the CDR3 is 13 residues. From germline, CDR1 is SGHRS and CDR2 YFSETQ. For the CDR3, the DNA is TGCGCCAGCAGCTGGACAGGATACAATGAGCAGTTCTTC. Protein product: CASSWTGYNEQFF.

This clonotype has ten or more counts. The rearrangement joins TRBV9 to TRBJ2-2; tentative D call: TRBD2 (5 bases). CDR1 and CDR2 from the germline V gene are SGDLS and YYNGEE. Trimming took 4 bases from V and 4 from J, leaving 8 bases between them. There are 13 residues in the CDR3. The CDR3 region has the DNA TGTGCCAGCAGCTCCGAGGGCACCGGGGAGCTGTTTTTT. This encodes CASSSEGTGELFF. Drawing the rest from reference TRBV9 and TRBJ2-2, the complete variable domain is DSGVTQTPKHLITATGQRVTLRCSPRSGDLSVYWYQQSLDQGLQFLIQYYNGEERAKGNILERFSAQQFPDLHSELNLSSLELGDSALYFCASSSEGTGELFFGEGSRLTVL.

This clonotype was counted many times. The chain joins TRBV5-1 to TRBJ1-3; no clear D gene. V dropped 4 bases and J dropped 2 bases, with 10 bases sitting between them. Germline V CDR1 and CDR2: SGHRS, YFSETQ. This CDR3 has 14 residues. The CDR3 loop is CASSKDQAGNTIYF. CDR3 in DNA: TGCGCCAGCAGCAAGGACCAGGCTGGAAACACCATATATTTT.

This clonotype appeared a few times. The chain uses TRBV11-2 and TRBJ2-7, with D perhaps TRBD1 or TRBD2 (5 bases each). The CDR3 length is 15 residues. The germline gives CDR1 SGHAT, CDR2 FQNNGV. The ends were cut back, 5 bases at V and 4 bases at J, with 18 bases in the middle. DNA of the CDR3: TGTGCCAGCAGCCCAGGGTTGAGGGGCATTTACGAGCAGTACGTC. Translation gives CASSPGLRGIYEQYV.

This clonotype was seen more than once but under ten times. The chain carries TRBV5-1 and TRBJ2-3, with TRBD2 identical over 10 bases. CDR1 is SGHRS and CDR2 is YFSETQ in the germline V gene. The CDR3 length is 15 residues. V lost 4 bases to trimming and J lost 5 bases; unmatched junction nucleotides: 7. The CDR3 reads CASSLLAGAGDTQYF. The CDR3 coding sequence is TGCGCCAGCAGCCTCCTAGCGGGGGCGGGAGATACGCAGTATTTT. The full variable domain, its missing parts supplied by reference TRBV5-1 and TRBJ2-3, is KAGVTQTPRYLIKTRGQQVTLSCSPISGHRSVSWYQQTPGQGLQFLFEYFSETQRNKGNFPGRFSGRQFSNSRSEMNVSTLELGDSALYLCASSLLAGAGDTQYFGPGTRLTVL.

The V gene is TRBV11-1, the J gene TRBJ2-5; no firm D call. This CDR3 spans 15 amino acids. In germline, CDR1 is SGHAT, CDR2 FQDESV (reference sequence). With 5 bases removed from V and 0 bases from J, the gap between germline ends came to 13 bases. The CDR3 is CASSPEASNQETQYF. CDR3 sequence (DNA): TGTGCCAGCAGCCCCGAGGCGTCAAACCAAGAGACCCAGTACTTC.

This clonotype was recorded a few times. The chain links TRBV7-2 to TRBJ1-1; D unresolved. This CDR3 is 13 amino acids long. Germline-derived CDR1 and CDR2 are SGHTA and FQGNSA. V was cut by 3 bases and J by 10 bases, with 15 bases left in between. The CDR3 is CASSLREARVAFF. Here the CDR3 DNA reads TGTGCCAGCAGCTTGAGGGAGGCGAGGGTAGCTTTCTTT.